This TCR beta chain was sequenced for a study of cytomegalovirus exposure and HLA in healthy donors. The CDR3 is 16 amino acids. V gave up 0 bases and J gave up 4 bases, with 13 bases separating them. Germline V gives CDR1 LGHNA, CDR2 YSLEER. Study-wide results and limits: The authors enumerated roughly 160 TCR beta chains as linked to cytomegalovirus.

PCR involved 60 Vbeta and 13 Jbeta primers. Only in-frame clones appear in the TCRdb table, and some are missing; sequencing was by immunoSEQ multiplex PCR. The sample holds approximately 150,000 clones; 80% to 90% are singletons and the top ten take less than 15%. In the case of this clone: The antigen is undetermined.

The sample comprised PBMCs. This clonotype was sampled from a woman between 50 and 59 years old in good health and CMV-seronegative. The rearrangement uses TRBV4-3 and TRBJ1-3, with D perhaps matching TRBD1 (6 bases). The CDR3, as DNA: TGCGCCAGCAGCCAAGATGCGGGGGGCCCGGGAAACACCATATATTTT. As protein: CASSQDAGGPGNTIYF.